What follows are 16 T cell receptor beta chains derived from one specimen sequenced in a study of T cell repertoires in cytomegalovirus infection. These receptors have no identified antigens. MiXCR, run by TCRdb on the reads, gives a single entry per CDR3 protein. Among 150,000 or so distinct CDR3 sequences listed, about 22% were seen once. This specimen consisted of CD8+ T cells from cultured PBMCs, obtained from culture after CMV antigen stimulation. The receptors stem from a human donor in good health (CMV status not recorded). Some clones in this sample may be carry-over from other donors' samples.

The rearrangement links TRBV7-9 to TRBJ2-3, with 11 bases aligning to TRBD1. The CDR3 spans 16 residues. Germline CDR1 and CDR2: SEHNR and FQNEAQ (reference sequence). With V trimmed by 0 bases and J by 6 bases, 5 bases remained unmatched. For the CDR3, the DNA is TGTGCCAGCAGCTTAGCAGGTCGGGACAGGGGGGATACGCAGTATTTT. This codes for CASSLAGRDRGDTQYF.

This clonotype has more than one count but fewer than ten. For the CDR3, the DNA is TGTGCCAGCAGCTCGGGCGGCCCTAAATCGGGTGAGCAGTTCTTC. This translates into CASSSGGPKSGEQFF. V usage is TRBV7-9 and J usage is TRBJ2-1, with D unresolved. The length of the CDR3 is 15 residues. V shed 4 bases and J shed 9 bases, with 19 bases lying between them. The V gene's germline CDR1 is SEHNR and CDR2 FQNEAQ (reference sequence).

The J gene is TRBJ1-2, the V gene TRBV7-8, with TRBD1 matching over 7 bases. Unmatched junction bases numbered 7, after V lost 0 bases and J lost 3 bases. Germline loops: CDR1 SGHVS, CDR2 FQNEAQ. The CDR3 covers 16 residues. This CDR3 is CASSLADRELHYGYTF. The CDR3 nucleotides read TGTGCCAGCAGCTTAGCCGACAGGGAGTTGCACTATGGCTACACCTTC. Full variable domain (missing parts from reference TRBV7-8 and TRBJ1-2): GAGVSQSPRYKVAKRGQDVALRCDPISGHVSLFWYQQALGQGPEFLTYFQNEAQLDKSGLPSDRFFAERPEGSVSTLKIQRTQQEDSAVYLCASSLADRELHYGYTFGSGTRLTVV.

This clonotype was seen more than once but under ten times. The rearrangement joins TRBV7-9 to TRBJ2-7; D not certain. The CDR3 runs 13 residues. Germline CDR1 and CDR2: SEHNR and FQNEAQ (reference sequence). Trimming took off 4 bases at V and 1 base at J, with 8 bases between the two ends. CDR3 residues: CASSSADSYEQYF. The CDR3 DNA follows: TGTGCCAGCAGCTCTGCAGATTCCTACGAGCAGTACTTC.

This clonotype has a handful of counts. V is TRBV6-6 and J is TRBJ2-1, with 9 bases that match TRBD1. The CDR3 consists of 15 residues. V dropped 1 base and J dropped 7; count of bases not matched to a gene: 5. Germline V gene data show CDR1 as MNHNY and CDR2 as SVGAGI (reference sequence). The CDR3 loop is CASSYLYGQGNEQFF. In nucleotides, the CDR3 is TGTGCCAGCAGTTACTTATATGGACAGGGGAATGAGCAGTTCTTC.

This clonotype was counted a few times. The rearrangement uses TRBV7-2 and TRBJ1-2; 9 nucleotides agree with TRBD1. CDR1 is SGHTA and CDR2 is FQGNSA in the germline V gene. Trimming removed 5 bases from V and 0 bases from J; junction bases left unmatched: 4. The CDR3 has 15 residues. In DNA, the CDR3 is TGTGCCAGCAGCGCGGGACAGGGCCCTAACTATGGCTACACCTTC. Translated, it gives CASSAGQGPNYGYTF.

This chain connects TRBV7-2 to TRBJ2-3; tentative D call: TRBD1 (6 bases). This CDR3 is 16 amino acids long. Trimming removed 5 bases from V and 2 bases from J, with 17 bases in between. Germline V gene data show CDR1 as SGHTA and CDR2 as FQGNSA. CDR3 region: CASSDRGDTYTDTQYF. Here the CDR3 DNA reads TGTGCCAGCAGCGATCGAGGGGACACTTACACAGATACGCAGTATTTT.

This CDR3 reads CASSLPPDYSNQPQHF. The CDR3 DNA reads as TGTGCCAGCAGCTTACCCCCAGATTATAGCAATCAGCCCCAGCATTTT. V usage is TRBV7-9 and J usage is TRBJ1-5; no definite D call. V was trimmed by 2 bases and J by 0 bases, leaving 11 bases between them. CDR1 is SEHNR and CDR2 is FQNEAQ in the germline V gene (reference sequence). The CDR3 is made up of 16 amino acids.

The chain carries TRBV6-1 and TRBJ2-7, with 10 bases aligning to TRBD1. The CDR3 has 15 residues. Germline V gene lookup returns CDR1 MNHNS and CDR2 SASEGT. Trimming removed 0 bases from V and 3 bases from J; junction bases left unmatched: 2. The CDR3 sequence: CASSEARTGGYEQYF. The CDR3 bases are TGTGCCAGCAGTGAAGCAAGGACAGGGGGCTACGAGCAGTACTTC.

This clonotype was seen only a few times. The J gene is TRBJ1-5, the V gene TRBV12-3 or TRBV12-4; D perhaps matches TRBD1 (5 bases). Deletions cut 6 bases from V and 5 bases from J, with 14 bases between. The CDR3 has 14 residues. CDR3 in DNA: TGTGCCAGCAGCCACGGGGGACGGCATCAGCCCCAGCATTTT. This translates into CASSHGGRHQPQHF.

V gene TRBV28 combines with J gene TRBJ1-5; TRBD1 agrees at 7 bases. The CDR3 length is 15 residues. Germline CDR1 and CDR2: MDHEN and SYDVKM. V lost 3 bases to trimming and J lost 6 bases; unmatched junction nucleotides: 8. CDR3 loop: CASSFYRGGGQPQHF. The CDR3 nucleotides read TGTGCCAGCAGTTTCTACAGGGGCGGGGGTCAGCCCCAGCATTTT.

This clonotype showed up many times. CDR3 protein: CASSSNDLLSNEKLFF. CDR3 DNA: TGTGCCAGCAGCTCTAACGACCTTCTCTCTAATGAAAAACTGTTTTTT. V usage is TRBV7-9 and J usage is TRBJ1-4; no clear D. Germline CDR1 SEHNR, CDR2 FQNEAQ (reference sequence). The CDR3 length is 16 residues. V shed 4 bases and J shed 3 bases, with 15 bases lying between them.

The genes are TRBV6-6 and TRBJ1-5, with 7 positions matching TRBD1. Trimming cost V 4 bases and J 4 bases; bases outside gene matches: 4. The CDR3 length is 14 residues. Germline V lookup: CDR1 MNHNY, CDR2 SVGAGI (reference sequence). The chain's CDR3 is CASSWQGGNQPQHF. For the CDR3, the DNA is TGTGCCAGCAGTTGGCAGGGGGGAAATCAGCCCCAGCATTTT.

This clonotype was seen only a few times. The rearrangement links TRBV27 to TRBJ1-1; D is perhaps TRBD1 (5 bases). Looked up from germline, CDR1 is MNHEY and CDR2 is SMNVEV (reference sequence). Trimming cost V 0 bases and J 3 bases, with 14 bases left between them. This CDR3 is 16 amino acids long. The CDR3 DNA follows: TGTGCCAGCAGTTTATCGCCCGGGACTCCTGACACTGAAGCTTTCTTT. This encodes CASSLSPGTPDTEAFF.

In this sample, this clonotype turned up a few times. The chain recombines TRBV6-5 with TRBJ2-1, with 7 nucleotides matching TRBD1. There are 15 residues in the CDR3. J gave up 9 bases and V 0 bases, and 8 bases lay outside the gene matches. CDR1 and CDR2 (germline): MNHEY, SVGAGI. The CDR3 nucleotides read TGTGCCAGCAGTTACTCCTCGACAGGGTCACTTGAGCAGTTCTTC. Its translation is CASSYSSTGSLEQFF.

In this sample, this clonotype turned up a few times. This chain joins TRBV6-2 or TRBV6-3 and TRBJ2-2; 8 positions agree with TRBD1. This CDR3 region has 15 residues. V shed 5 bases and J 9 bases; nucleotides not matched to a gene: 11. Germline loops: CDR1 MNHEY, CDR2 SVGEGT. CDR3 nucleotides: TGTGCCAGCAGTCCTGGACAGGGAGGTGTTCGGGAGCTGTTTTTT. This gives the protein CASSPGQGGVRELFF.